The source of this TCR beta chain is a study of shared clonotypes between healthy human individuals. Study details: The cohort comprised two women and a few men. Their ages spanned 18 to 49 years.

CDR3 size: 17 residues. Germline lookup yields CDR1 SGHRS and CDR2 YFSETQ. The junction had 10 bases not matched to a gene; V was cut back by 4 bases and J by 1 base. Assay used: immunoSEQ multiplex PCR; TCRdb lists only in-frame clones, some missing. Of hundreds of thousands of clones listed, 95% to 97% are singletons. Sequencing input: naive CD4+ T cells sorted from blood. Noted subset: CD45RA+ positively selected. The genes are TRBV5-1 and TRBJ2-2; 7 bases are shared with TRBD1. The TCR sequence derives from a woman aged 25 to 45 in good health. CDR3 sequence: CASSHRQGVGNTGELFF. In DNA, the CDR3 is TGCGCCAGCAGCCACAGACAGGGAGTAGGGAACACCGGGGAGCTGTTTTTT.